This T cell receptor (beta chain) stems from a study of molecular identifiers for immune sequencing clone quantification. TCRdb called the PCR reads again in MiXCR, with one record for every CDR3 protein. The sample lists about 510,000 distinct CDR3 sequences, around 25% occurring once. Whole-study findings and limits: Barcode sharing among identical TCR molecules could make large clones appear smaller.

A note on this clonotype: What it binds is unknown.

Sequences were obtained from naive CD8+ T cells from blood, with Jurkat cell RNA spiked in. Subset in this sample: FACS-sorted CD8+CD4-CCR7+CD45RA+ naive T cells. This TCR derives from a human donor in good health. Some libraries in this study had Jurkat cell RNA spiked in.

CDR3 sequence reads: CASSQAGQGSGNTIYF. CDR3 nucleotides: TGTGCCAGCAGCCAAGCGGGACAGGGCTCTGGAAACACCATATATTTT. The V call is TRBV14, the J call TRBJ1-3; 9 nucleotides line up with TRBD1. V shed 1 base, J shed 0 bases, and the junction held 1 base outside the gene matches. Germline V gene sequence: CDR1 SGHDN, CDR2 FVKESK. This CDR3 is 16 amino acids long.